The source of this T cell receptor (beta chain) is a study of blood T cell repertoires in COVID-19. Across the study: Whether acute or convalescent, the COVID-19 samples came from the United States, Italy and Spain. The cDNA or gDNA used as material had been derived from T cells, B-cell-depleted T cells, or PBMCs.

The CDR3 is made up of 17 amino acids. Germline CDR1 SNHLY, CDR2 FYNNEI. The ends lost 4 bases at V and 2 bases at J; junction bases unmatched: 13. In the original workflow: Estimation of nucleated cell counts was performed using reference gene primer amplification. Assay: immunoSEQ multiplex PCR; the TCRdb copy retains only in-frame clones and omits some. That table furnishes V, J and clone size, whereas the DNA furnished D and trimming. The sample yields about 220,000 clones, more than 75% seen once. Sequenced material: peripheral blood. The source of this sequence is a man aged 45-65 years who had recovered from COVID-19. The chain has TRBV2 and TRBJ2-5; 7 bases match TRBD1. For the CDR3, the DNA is TGTGCCAGCAGTGGGGACAGCCCGAGGGGTTTACAAGAGACCCAGTACTTC. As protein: CASSGDSPRGLQETQYF.